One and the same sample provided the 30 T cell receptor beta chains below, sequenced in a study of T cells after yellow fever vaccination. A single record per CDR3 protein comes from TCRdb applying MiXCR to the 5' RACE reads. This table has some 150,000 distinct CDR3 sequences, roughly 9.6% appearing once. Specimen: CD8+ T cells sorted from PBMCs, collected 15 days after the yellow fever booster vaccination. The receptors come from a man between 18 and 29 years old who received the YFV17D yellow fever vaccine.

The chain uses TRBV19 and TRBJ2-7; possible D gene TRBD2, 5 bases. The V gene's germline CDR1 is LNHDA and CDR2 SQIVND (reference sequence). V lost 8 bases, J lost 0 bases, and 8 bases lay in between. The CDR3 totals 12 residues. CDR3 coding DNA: TGTGCCAGTGCGGGCAGCTCCTACGAGCAGTACTTC. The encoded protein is CASAGSSYEQYF.

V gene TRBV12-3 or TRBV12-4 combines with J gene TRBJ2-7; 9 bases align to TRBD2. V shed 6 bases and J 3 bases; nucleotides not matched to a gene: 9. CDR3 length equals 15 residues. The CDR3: CASSPPSGGLYEQYF. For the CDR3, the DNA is TGTGCCAGCAGCCCCCCCAGCGGGGGGCTCTACGAGCAGTACTTC.

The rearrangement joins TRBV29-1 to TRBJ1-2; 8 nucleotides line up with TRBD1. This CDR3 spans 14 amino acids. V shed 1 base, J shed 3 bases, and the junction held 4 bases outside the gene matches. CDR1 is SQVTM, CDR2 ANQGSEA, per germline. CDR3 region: CSVEGQGLDYGYTF. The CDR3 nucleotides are TGCAGCGTTGAAGGACAGGGGCTGGACTATGGCTACACCTTC.

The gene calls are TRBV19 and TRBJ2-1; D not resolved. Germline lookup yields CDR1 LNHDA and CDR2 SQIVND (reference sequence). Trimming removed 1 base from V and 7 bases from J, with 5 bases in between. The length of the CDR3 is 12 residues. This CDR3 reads CASSIAGNEQFF. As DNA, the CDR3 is TGTGCCAGTAGTATAGCCGGTAATGAGCAGTTCTTC.

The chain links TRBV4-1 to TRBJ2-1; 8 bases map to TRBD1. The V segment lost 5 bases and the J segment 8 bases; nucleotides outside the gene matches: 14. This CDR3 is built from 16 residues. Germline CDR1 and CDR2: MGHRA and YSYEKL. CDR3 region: CASSSQQGALDDEQFF. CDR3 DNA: TGCGCCAGCAGCTCGCAGCAGGGGGCCCTGGACGATGAGCAGTTCTTC.

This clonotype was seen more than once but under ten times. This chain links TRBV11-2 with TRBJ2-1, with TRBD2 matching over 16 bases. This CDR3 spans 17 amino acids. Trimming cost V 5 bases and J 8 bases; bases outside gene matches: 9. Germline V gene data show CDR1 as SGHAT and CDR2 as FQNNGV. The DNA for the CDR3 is TGTGCCAGCAGCCCGGGACTAGCGGGGGGGCCGGGCGATGAGCAGTTCTTC. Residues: CASSPGLAGGPGDEQFF.

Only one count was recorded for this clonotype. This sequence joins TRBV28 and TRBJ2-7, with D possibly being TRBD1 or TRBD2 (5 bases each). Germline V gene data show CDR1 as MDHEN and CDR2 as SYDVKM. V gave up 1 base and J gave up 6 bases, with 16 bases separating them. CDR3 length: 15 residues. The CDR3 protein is CASSLYGEGVSEQYV. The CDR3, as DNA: TGTGCCAGCAGTTTATACGGGGAAGGGGTGAGCGAGCAGTACGTC.

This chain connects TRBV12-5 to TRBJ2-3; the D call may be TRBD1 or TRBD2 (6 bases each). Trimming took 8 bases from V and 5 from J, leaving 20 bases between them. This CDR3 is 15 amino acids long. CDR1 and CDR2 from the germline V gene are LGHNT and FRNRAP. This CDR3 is CASKKGDSTGDTQYF. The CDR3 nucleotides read TGTGCTAGTAAGAAGGGGGACTCAACAGGAGATACGCAGTATTTT.

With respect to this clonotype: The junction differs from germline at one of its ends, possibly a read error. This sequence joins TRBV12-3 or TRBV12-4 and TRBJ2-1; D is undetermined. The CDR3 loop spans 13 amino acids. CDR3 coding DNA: TGTGCCAGCCGGGTTGGCTCCTACAATGGGCAGTTCTTC. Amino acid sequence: CASRVGSYNGQFF.

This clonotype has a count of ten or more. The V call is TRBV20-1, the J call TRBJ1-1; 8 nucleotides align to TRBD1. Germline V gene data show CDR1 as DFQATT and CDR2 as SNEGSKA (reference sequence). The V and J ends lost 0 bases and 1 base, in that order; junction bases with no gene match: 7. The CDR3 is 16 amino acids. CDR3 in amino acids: CSARDYMTGENTEAFF. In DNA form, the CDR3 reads TGCAGTGCTAGAGATTACATGACAGGGGAGAACACTGAAGCTTTCTTT.

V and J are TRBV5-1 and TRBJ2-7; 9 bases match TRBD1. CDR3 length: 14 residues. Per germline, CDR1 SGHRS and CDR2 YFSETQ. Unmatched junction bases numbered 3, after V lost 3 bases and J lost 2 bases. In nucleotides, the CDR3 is TGCGCCAGCAGCTACCGGGACAGGGCCTACGAGCAGTACGTC. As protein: CASSYRDRAYEQYV.

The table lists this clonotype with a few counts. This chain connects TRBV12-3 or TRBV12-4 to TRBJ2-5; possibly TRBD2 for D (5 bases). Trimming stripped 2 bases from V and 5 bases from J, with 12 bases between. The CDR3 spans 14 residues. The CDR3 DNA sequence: TGTGCCAGCAGTTTAACTAGAGCTAGGGAGACCCAGTACTTC. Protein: CASSLTRARETQYF.

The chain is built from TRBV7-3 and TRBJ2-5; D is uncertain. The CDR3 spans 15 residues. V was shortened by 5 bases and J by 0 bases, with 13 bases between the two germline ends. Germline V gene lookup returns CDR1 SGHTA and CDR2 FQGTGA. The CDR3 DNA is TGTGCCAGCAGCCTTAGTTCCGGATACCAAGAGACCCAGTACTTC. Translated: CASSLSSGYQETQYF.

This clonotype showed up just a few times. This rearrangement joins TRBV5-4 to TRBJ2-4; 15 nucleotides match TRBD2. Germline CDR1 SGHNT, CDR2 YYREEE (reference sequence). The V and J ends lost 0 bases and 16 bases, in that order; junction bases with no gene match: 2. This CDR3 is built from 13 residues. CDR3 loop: CASSLEGLAGGYF. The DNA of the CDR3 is TGTGCCAGCAGCTTGGAGGGACTAGCGGGGGGTTACTTC.

In nucleotides, the CDR3 is TGTGCCAGTAGTATAGCTGACCTTCAGGATTCACCCCTCCACTTT. Translating gives CASSIADLQDSPLHF. The rearrangement links TRBV19 to TRBJ1-6; the D is unclear. V lost 1 base and J 8 bases, leaving 12 bases between the germline ends. Germline-derived CDR1 and CDR2 are LNHDA and SQIVND (reference sequence). This CDR3 spans 15 amino acids.

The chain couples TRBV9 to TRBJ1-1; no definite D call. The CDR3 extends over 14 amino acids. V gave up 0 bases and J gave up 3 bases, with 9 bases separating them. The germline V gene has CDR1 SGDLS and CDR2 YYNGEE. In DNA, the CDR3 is TGTGCCAGCAGCGTAGGTCTAGGAGACACTGAAGCTTTCTTT. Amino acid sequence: CASSVGLGDTEAFF.

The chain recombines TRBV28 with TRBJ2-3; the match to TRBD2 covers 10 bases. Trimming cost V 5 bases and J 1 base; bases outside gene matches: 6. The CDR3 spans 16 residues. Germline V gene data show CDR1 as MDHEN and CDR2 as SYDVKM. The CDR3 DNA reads TGTGCCAGCAGTATTAGCGGGGGGCCCCGCACAGATACGCAGTATTTT. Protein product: CASSISGGPRTDTQYF.

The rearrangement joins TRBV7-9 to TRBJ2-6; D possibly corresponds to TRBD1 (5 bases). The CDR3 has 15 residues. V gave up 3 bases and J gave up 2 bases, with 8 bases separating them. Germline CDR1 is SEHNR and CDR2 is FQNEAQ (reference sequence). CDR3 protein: CASSLWGPGANVLTF. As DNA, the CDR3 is TGTGCCAGCAGCTTGTGGGGCCCTGGGGCCAACGTCCTGACTTTC.

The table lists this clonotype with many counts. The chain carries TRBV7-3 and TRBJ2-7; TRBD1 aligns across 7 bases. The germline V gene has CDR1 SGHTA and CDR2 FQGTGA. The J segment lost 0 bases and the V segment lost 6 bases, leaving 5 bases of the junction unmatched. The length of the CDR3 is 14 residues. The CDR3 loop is CASSRDSHSYEQYF. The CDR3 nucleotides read TGTGCCAGCAGTCGGGACAGCCACTCCTACGAGCAGTACTTC.

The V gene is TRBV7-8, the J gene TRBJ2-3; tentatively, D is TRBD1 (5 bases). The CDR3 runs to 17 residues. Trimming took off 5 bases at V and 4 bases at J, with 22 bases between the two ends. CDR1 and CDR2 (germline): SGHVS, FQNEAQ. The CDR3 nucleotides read TGTGCCAGCAGCCACAATCGCCGGAGAATAGGGGCAGATACGCAGTATTTT. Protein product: CASSHNRRRIGADTQYF.

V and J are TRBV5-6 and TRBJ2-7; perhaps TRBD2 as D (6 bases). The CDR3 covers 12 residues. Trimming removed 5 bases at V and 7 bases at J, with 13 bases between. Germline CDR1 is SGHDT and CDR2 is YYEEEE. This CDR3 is CASRAGTGEQYV. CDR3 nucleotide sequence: TGTGCCAGCAGAGCAGGGACTGGGGAGCAGTACGTC.

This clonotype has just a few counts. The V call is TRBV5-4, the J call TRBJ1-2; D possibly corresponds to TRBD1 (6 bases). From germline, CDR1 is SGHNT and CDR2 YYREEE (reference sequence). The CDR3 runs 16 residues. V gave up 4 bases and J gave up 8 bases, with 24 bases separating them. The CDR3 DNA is TGTGCCAGCAGCCTTTGGGGCTCCTCGACAGGCTCAGGCTACACCTTC. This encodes CASSLWGSSTGSGYTF.

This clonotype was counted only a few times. Written as DNA, the CDR3 is TGTGCCACCAGCGCACCCCAGGGGAGCTCCTACGAGCAGTACTTC. This sequence encodes CATSAPQGSSYEQYF. V usage is TRBV15 and J usage is TRBJ2-7; a possible D gene is TRBD1 (6 bases). V lost 5 bases and J lost 0, with 14 bases in between. The CDR3 consists of 15 residues. Germline V gene sequence: CDR1 LNHNV, CDR2 YYDKDF (reference sequence).

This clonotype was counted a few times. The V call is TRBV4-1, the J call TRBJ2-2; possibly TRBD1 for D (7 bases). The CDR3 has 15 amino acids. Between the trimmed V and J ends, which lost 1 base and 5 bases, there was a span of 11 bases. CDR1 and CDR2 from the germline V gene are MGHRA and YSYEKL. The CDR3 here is CASSQVQGRTGELFF. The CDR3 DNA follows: TGCGCCAGCAGCCAAGTACAGGGGAGGACCGGGGAGCTGTTTTTT.

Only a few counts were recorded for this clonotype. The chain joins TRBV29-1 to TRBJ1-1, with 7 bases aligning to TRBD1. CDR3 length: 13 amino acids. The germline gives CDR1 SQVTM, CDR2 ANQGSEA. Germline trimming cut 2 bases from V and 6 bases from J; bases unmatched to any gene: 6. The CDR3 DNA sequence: TGCAGCGTTGAAACAGGGGAAGACGCTGAAGCTTTCTTT. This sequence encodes CSVETGEDAEAFF.

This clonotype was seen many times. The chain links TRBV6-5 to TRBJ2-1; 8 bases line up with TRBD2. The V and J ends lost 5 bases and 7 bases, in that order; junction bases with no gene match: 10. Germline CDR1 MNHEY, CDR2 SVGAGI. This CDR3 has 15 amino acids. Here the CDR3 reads CASSQGTSRGNEQFF. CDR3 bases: TGTGCCAGCAGTCAAGGGACTAGTCGAGGGAATGAGCAGTTCTTC.

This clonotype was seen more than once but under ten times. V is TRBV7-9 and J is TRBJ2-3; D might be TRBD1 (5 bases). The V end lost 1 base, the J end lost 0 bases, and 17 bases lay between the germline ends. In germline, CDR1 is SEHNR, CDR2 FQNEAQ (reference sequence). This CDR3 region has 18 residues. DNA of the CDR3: TGTGCCAGCAGCTTAGTCTTAAGGGGCAGAGCTAGCACAGATACGCAGTATTTT. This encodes CASSLVLRGRASTDTQYF.

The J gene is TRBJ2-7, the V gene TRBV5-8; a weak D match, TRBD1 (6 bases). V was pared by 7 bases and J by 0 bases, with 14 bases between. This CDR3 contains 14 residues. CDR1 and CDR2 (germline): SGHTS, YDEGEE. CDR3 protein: CASPGQLLSYEQYV. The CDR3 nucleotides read TGTGCCAGCCCAGGACAGCTCCTCTCCTACGAGCAGTACGTC.

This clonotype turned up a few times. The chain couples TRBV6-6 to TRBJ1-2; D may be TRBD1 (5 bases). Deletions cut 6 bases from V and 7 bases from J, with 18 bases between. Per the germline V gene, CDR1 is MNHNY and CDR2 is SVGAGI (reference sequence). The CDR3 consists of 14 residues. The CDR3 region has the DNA TGTGCCAGCAGCAACTCCCAACTGGGGGTTGGCTACACCTTC. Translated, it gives CASSNSQLGVGYTF.

The CDR3 here is CASSRLEVAGPRGTDTQYF. The CDR3 coding sequence is TGTGCCAGCAGCCGCCTCGAGGTAGCGGGGCCTCGTGGCACAGATACGCAGTATTTT. The chain has TRBV7-8 and TRBJ2-3; TRBD2 matches 8 bases. The V and J ends lost 5 bases and 1 base, in that order; junction bases with no gene match: 17. The CDR3 runs 19 residues. Germline V CDR1 and CDR2: SGHVS, FQNEAQ.